The 19 T cell receptor beta chains below were found in one sample sequenced in a study of blood T cell repertoires in COVID-19 (dated by TCRdb to 2018 to 2021). Libraries were made using the immunoSEQ multiplex PCR assay. The immuneACCESS repertoire file appears here via TCRdb, limited to in-frame rearrangements. These files lack a portion of the clones; in checked studies, under half of the deficit traces to unresolved V genes, and the cause of the others is not known. Recorded for this sample are 150,000 to 200,000 clones; approximately 90% of them occurred a single time. The leading ten clones occupy less than 0.85% of the sample. Sequenced material: PBMCs or T cells enriched from blood (not recorded which). Every receptor here comes from a young woman who had recovered from COVID-19.

This chain links TRBV3-1 (or the pseudogene TRBV3-2) with TRBJ2-2, with 12 bases lining up with TRBD2. CDR3 length: 17 residues. Looked up from germline, CDR1 is LGHDT and CDR2 is YNNKEL (reference sequence). The V gene end was trimmed by 1 base and the J gene end by 6 bases; junction bases not matched to a gene: 6. In nucleotides, the CDR3 is TGTGCCAGCAGCCAAGGACTAGCGGGAGAGGTAGCCGGGGAGCTGTTTTTT. This gives the protein CASSQGLAGEVAGELFF.

The rearrangement uses TRBV29-1 and TRBJ2-7; the match to TRBD1 covers 7 bases. This CDR3 spans 15 amino acids. The V gene end was trimmed by 2 bases and the J gene end by 2 bases; junction bases not matched to a gene: 9. The V gene's germline CDR1 is SQVTM and CDR2 ANQGSEA. The CDR3 sequence: CSVEPLDRVPYEQYF. The DNA for the CDR3 is TGCAGCGTTGAACCCCTCGACAGGGTACCCTACGAGCAGTACTTC.

The chain uses TRBV27 and TRBJ2-3, with 10 bases matching TRBD2. V dropped 2 bases and J dropped 8; count of bases not matched to a gene: 10. The germline V gene has CDR1 MNHEY and CDR2 SMNVEV (reference sequence). The length of the CDR3 is 16 residues. CDR3 DNA: TGTGCCAGCAGTTTAATGGCTAGCGGGAGTTTCGGTACGCAGTATTTT. Translation: CASSLMASGSFGTQYF.

This clone was picked up one time. The chain joins TRBV30 to TRBJ1-3; D remains ambiguous. This CDR3 spans 12 amino acids. Trimming shortened V by 1 base and J by 5 bases, and 6 bases separated the two germline ends. Germline V lookup: CDR1 GTSNPN, CDR2 SVGIG (reference sequence). The CDR3 is CAWSEQRNTIYF. DNA of the CDR3: TGTGCCTGGAGTGAACAGAGAAACACCATATATTTT.

V and J are TRBV5-1 and TRBJ1-2; D is uncertain. Germline V lookup: CDR1 SGHRS, CDR2 YFSETQ. This CDR3 comprises 14 residues. Trimming took off 0 bases at V and 2 bases at J, with 8 bases between the two ends. The CDR3 coding sequence is TGCGCCAGCAGCTTGGAAGCAGGAAACTATGGCTACACCTTC. Translation: CASSLEAGNYGYTF.

The rearrangement joins TRBV27 to TRBJ2-7; 14 nucleotides line up with TRBD2. The V and J ends lost 5 bases and 1 base, in that order; junction bases with no gene match: 4. This CDR3 is built from 16 residues. Per the germline V gene, CDR1 is MNHEY and CDR2 is SMNVEV (reference sequence). For the CDR3, the DNA is TGTGCCAGCAGTATCGGGACTAGCGGGGGTTCCTACGAGCAGTACTTC. It specifies CASSIGTSGGSYEQYF.

V is TRBV9 and J is TRBJ2-1, with D perhaps TRBD2 (5 bases). V was pared by 4 bases and J by 5 bases, with 22 bases between. CDR3 length: 17 residues. Germline V CDR1 and CDR2: SGDLS, YYNGEE. DNA for the CDR3: TGTGCCAGCAGCCAGTCCCTGGGCCGCTCGCGGGACAATGAGCAGTTCTTC. Translation: CASSQSLGRSRDNEQFF.

CDR3 DNA sequence: TGTGCCAGACTAGCGGGAGTAGATGAGCAGTTCTTC. Translating gives CARLAGVDEQFF. The J gene is TRBJ2-1, the V gene TRBV7-9, with TRBD2 matching 11 bases. This CDR3 is built from 12 residues. J lost 8 bases, V lost 9 bases, and 3 bases had no gene match. Per germline, CDR1 SEHNR and CDR2 FQNEAQ (reference sequence). Full variable domain (outside the CDR3, taken from reference TRBV7-9 and TRBJ2-1): DTGVSQNPRHKITKRGQNVTFRCDPISEHNRLYWYRQTLGQGPEFLTYFQNEAQLEKSRLLSDRFSAERPKGSFSTLEIQRTEQGDSAMYLCARLAGVDEQFFGPGTRLTVL.

The DNA of the CDR3 is TGTGCCAGCATACCCAGGGGGTCAACTAATGAAAAACTGTTTTTT. Encoded protein: CASIPRGSTNEKLFF. V and J are TRBV7-9 and TRBJ1-4; 7 bases agree with TRBD1. The CDR3 spans 15 residues. Trimming took 7 bases from V and 0 from J; bases not matched to a gene: 5. Germline V gene sequence: CDR1 SEHNR, CDR2 FQNEAQ (reference sequence).

The chain combines TRBV30 with TRBJ2-7; 13 bases are shared with TRBD2. The V and J ends lost 4 bases and 1 base, in that order; junction bases with no gene match: 4. CDR1 is GTSNPN, CDR2 SVGIG, per germline (reference sequence). This CDR3 comprises 15 residues. The chain's CDR3 is CAWKRLAGGSYEQYF. The CDR3 DNA sequence: TGTGCCTGGAAACGACTAGCGGGAGGTTCCTACGAGCAGTACTTC.

The chain recombines TRBV6-5 with TRBJ1-5, with D possibly TRBD1 on 6 matching bases. The CDR3 covers 16 residues. In germline, CDR1 is MNHEY, CDR2 SVGAGI. V was pared by 0 bases and J by 5 bases, with 14 bases between. The CDR3 nucleotides are TGTGCCAGCAGTTACTCCCCCCCAGGGGTGTATCAGCCCCAGCATTTT. Its protein product is CASSYSPPGVYQPQHF.

The chain is built from TRBV7-2 and TRBJ2-7; D might be TRBD2 (5 bases). Trimming took off 11 bases at V and 4 bases at J, with 15 bases between the two ends. Germline assignment: CDR1 SGHTA and CDR2 FQGNSA. This CDR3 region has 12 residues. CDR3 coding DNA: TGTGCCTCCGGGGTCTTGGGTTACGAGCAGTACTTC. This gives the protein CASGVLGYEQYF.

The chain combines TRBV10-3 with TRBJ2-7, with 7 positions matching TRBD2. CDR1 ENHRY and CDR2 SYGVKD come from the germline V gene. The CDR3 extends over 15 amino acids. The trim removed 5 bases at V and 4 bases at J, leaving 11 bases unmatched. The CDR3 protein is CAISLRLAGAYEQYF. The CDR3 DNA sequence: TGTGCCATCAGTCTCCGCCTGGCGGGAGCATACGAGCAGTACTTC.

The chain carries TRBV15 and TRBJ2-7; D perhaps matches TRBD1 (5 bases). The CDR3 sequence is 14 residues long. Germline V lookup: CDR1 LNHNV, CDR2 YYDKDF (reference sequence). Deletions cut 1 base from V and 3 bases from J, with 10 bases between. The CDR3, as DNA: TGTGCCACCAGCAGAGTAACAGGCTTCTACGAGCAGTACTTC. This translates into CATSRVTGFYEQYF.

This chain links TRBV2 with TRBJ1-2, with 7 bases aligning to TRBD1. The J segment lost 5 bases and the V segment lost 8 bases, leaving 5 bases of the junction unmatched. Germline CDR1 SNHLY, CDR2 FYNNEI. CDR3 size: 12 residues. The CDR3 loop reads CASDRVGYGYTF. The CDR3 DNA follows: TGTGCCAGCGACAGGGTCGGGTATGGCTACACCTTC.

The chain combines TRBV28 with TRBJ2-2; a possible D gene is TRBD2 (7 bases). CDR3 length: 15 residues. Trimming took off 7 bases at V and 3 bases at J, with 15 bases between the two ends. The germline V gene encodes CDR1 MDHEN and CDR2 SYDVKM. CDR3 in amino acids: CASTQGGADTGELFF. CDR3 sequence (DNA): TGTGCCAGCACCCAAGGGGGGGCGGACACCGGGGAGCTGTTTTTT.

This chain links TRBV28 with TRBJ1-2; weak D call: TRBD1 (5 bases). CDR1 and CDR2 from the germline V gene are MDHEN and SYDVKM. This CDR3 has 18 amino acids. The V and J ends lost 1 base and 4 bases respectively, with 22 bases between them. The CDR3 region is CASSLSLRRLGAGYGYTF. CDR3 nucleotides: TGTGCCAGCAGTTTATCCCTAAGAAGATTAGGGGCCGGCTATGGCTACACCTTC.

The chain combines TRBV19 with TRBJ2-6; 7 bases fit TRBD1. Germline CDR1 is LNHDA and CDR2 is SQIVND (reference sequence). After removal of 5 bases from V and 1 base from J, the junction contained 8 bases not matched to a gene. The CDR3 is 17 amino acids. CDR3 sequence (DNA): TGTGCCAGTAGTCCACAGACAGGGAATTCTGGGGCCAACGTCCTGACTTTC. This codes for CASSPQTGNSGANVLTF. Supplemented by reference TRBV19 and TRBJ2-6, the full variable domain reads DGGITQSPKYLFRKEGQNVTLSCEQNLNHDAMYWYRQDPGQGLRLIYYSQIVNDFQKGDIAEGYSVSREKKESFPLTVTSAQKNPTAFYLCASSPQTGNSGANVLTFGAGSRLTVL.

The chain joins TRBV27 to TRBJ2-7, with a possible D match to TRBD2 (6 bases). V was cut by 4 bases and J by 6 bases, with 16 bases left in between. CDR1 and CDR2 (germline): MNHEY, SMNVEV (reference sequence). The CDR3 has 14 residues. This chain's CDR3 is CASSWSVPGSEQYF. DNA of the CDR3: TGTGCCAGCAGTTGGTCGGTCCCCGGGAGCGAGCAGTACTTC.